Following are 20 T cell receptor beta chains from one sample sequenced in a study of early T cells in non-severe SARS-CoV-2 infection. One entry per CDR3 protein results from TCRdb running MiXCR on the 5' RACE reads. The sample comprises around 66,000 distinct CDR3 sequences, about 13% of which are singletons, and roughly 8.3% rests with the top ten. Sequencing was done on a sample of whole blood. These receptors were obtained from an adult who was a healthcare worker with PCR-confirmed SARS-CoV-2 infection or an uninfected control (not recorded which).

A few counts support this clonotype. Likely a read error: the CDR3 ends without its conserved phenylalanine or tryptophan. No DNA is shown, since the ends of the CDR3 on it are uncertain; the CDR3 is the one TCRdb lists. The CDR3 reads CSVYLQGIGAL. V and J are TRBV29-1 and TRBJ2-5; the DNA was not used to check the table's D call, TRBD1. Germline-derived CDR1 and CDR2 are SQVTM and ANQGSEA. Both ends counted, the CDR3 spans 11 residues.

This clonotype has more than one count but fewer than ten. The chain joins TRBV6-4 to TRBJ1-6, with D unclear. Trimming stripped 0 bases from V and 4 bases from J, with 19 bases between. This CDR3 spans 19 amino acids. From germline, CDR1 is MRHNA and CDR2 SNTAGT. This chain's CDR3 is CASSDSKRETSPYNSPLHF. CDR3 DNA: TGTGCCAGCAGTGACTCGAAGAGGGAAACTTCTCCTTATAATTCACCCCTCCACTTT.

This clonotype appeared a few times. At one end the junction does not follow the germline gene, possibly because of a read error. The V gene is TRBV12-3 or TRBV12-4, the J gene TRBJ2-1, with D unclear. CDR3 size: 10 residues. The CDR3 region is CASSLTSSVF. In nucleotides, the CDR3 is TGTGCCAGCAGTCTCACTTCCAGTGTCTTC.

This clonotype was detected a few times. The gene calls are TRBV7-2 and TRBJ1-1; a possible D gene is TRBD1 (5 bases). Per the germline V gene, CDR1 is SGHTA and CDR2 is FQGNSA. The CDR3 extends over 13 amino acids. The V end was cut by 2 bases, the J end by 4 bases, with 8 bases between. The DNA of the CDR3 is TGTGCCAGCAGCTTAAAGGGGACCACTGAAGCTTTCTTT. Amino acids: CASSLKGTTEAFF.

This clonotype was observed at least ten times. The chain couples TRBV7-2 to TRBJ2-1; TRBD1 matches at 7 bases. The CDR3 contains 15 residues. V trimming: 3 bases; J trimming: 3 bases; junction bases outside the gene matches: 5. The germline V gene has CDR1 SGHTA and CDR2 FQGNSA. In DNA, the CDR3 is TGTGCCAGCAGCTTGAGACAGGGTAGCTACAATGAGCAGTTCTTC. Translated: CASSLRQGSYNEQFF.

The chain combines TRBV12-3 or TRBV12-4 with TRBJ2-1; D call uncertain. V dropped 2 bases and J dropped 5 bases, with 10 bases sitting between them. The length of the CDR3 is 14 residues. Here the CDR3 DNA reads TGTGCCAGCAGTTTATCGGGCCCGGACAATGAGCAGTTCTTC. Translating it yields CASSLSGPDNEQFF.

This sequence joins TRBV9 and TRBJ2-2; D uncertain. V was shortened by 0 bases and J by 9 bases, with 9 bases between the two germline ends. CDR1 is SGDLS, CDR2 YYNGEE, per germline. The CDR3 consists of 13 residues. The CDR3 DNA follows: TGTGCCAGCAGCGTAGCGGGTTTCCGGGAGCTGTTTTTT. The encoded protein is CASSVAGFRELFF.

The chain has TRBV6-6 and TRBJ2-2, with D tentatively TRBD1 (5 bases). Trimming stripped 5 bases from V and 5 bases from J, with 12 bases between. The CDR3 has 14 residues. Germline V gene lookup returns CDR1 MNHNY and CDR2 SVGAGI (reference sequence). This CDR3 reads CASSPLPGTGELFF. The CDR3 DNA reads TGTGCCAGCAGTCCCCTCCCAGGGACCGGGGAGCTGTTTTTT.

At least ten counts were recorded for this clonotype. This sequence joins TRBV7-2 and TRBJ2-7, with 10 bases lining up with TRBD2. J gave up 4 bases and V 2 bases, and 5 bases lay outside the gene matches. The CDR3 loop spans 15 amino acids. Per germline, CDR1 SGHTA and CDR2 FQGNSA. CDR3 residues: CASSLLAGDPYEQYF. Here the CDR3 DNA reads TGTGCCAGCAGCTTACTAGCGGGAGATCCTTACGAGCAGTACTTC.

The V gene is TRBV6-1, the J gene TRBJ2-2; a weak D match, TRBD1 (7 bases). There are 15 residues in the CDR3. The germline gives CDR1 MNHNS, CDR2 SASEGT. Deletions cut 8 bases from V and 1 base from J, with 14 bases between. The CDR3 bases are TGTGCCAGCCATGCGGGGACAGTGAACACCGGGGAGCTGTTTTTT. Its translation is CASHAGTVNTGELFF.

The V gene is TRBV6-6, the J gene TRBJ1-4; TRBD1 matches 7 bases. Germline CDR1 MNHNY, CDR2 SVGAGI (reference sequence). J gave up 5 bases and V 2 bases, and 2 bases lay outside the gene matches. CDR3 length equals 14 residues. CDR3 coding DNA: TGTGCCAGCAGTTACCCGGGACAGAATGAAAAACTGTTTTTT. This codes for CASSYPGQNEKLFF.

The gene calls are TRBV5-1 and TRBJ1-4, with D possibly TRBD1 on 6 matching bases. This CDR3 contains 15 residues. Germline CDR1 and CDR2: SGHRS and YFSETQ. Trimming pared 0 bases from V and 8 bases from J, leaving 14 bases between. This CDR3 reads CASSLDGQRAEKLFF. CDR3 DNA: TGCGCCAGCAGCTTGGACGGACAGAGAGCAGAAAAACTGTTTTTT.

The V gene is TRBV27, the J gene TRBJ1-2; 7 bases map to TRBD1. Germline V gene sequence: CDR1 MNHEY, CDR2 SMNVEV (reference sequence). The CDR3 totals 15 residues. V lost 2 bases to trimming and J lost 8 bases; unmatched junction nucleotides: 11. The CDR3 DNA reads TGTGCCAGCAGTTTAGTAAACGGACAGGAGGAAGGCTACACCTTC. Translation gives CASSLVNGQEEGYTF.

The chain recombines TRBV28 with TRBJ1-5, with D possibly matching TRBD1 (5 bases). This CDR3 comprises 14 residues. Germline V gene data show CDR1 as MDHEN and CDR2 as SYDVKM. V lost 6 bases to trimming and J lost 3 bases, with 12 bases between them. The CDR3 loop is CASSNGGTNQPQHF. The CDR3 coding sequence is TGTGCCAGCAGCAACGGAGGGACCAATCAGCCCCAGCATTTT.

This clonotype came up many times. The chain uses TRBV20-1 and TRBJ2-1; the D gene is possibly TRBD2 (6 bases). The germline V gene encodes CDR1 DFQATT and CDR2 SNEGSKA (reference sequence). The length of the CDR3 is 15 residues. Trimming pared 5 bases from V and 4 bases from J, leaving 18 bases between. The CDR3 DNA reads as TGCAGTGCTTTAAACAGCCTCGGGGGATACAATGAGCAGTTCTTC. Translation: CSALNSLGGYNEQFF.

This clonotype appeared many times. The chain combines TRBV19 with TRBJ1-2, with D possibly matching TRBD1 (5 bases). Trimming took off 5 bases at V and 6 bases at J, with 13 bases between the two ends. CDR3 length: 13 amino acids. Germline values: CDR1 LNHDA, CDR2 SQIVND (reference sequence). The CDR3 DNA reads TGTGCCAGTAGTTACGACAGTCGGGATGGCTACACCTTC. This sequence encodes CASSYDSRDGYTF.

This clonotype occurred a few times. V and J are TRBV29-1 and TRBJ2-3; weak D call: TRBD2 (6 bases). The CDR3 runs to 13 residues. Trimming cost V 5 bases and J 0 bases, with 9 bases left between them. Germline CDR1 and CDR2: SQVTM and ANQGSEA. The CDR3 DNA follows: TGCAGCGTTTATAGCGGTAGCACAGATACGCAGTATTTT. As protein: CSVYSGSTDTQYF.

This clonotype was seen only a few times. The chain carries TRBV27 and TRBJ2-1; the match to TRBD2 covers 7 bases. The CDR3 has 15 residues. Trimming at V came to 4 bases and at J to 2 bases, leaving 5 bases not matched to a gene. Looked up from germline, CDR1 is MNHEY and CDR2 is SMNVEV (reference sequence). CDR3 DNA sequence: TGTGCCAGCAGTTCCCGGGACTACGCCTACAATGAGCAGTTCTTC. It codes for CASSSRDYAYNEQFF.

This clonotype appeared many times. The chain recombines TRBV3-1 with TRBJ1-1, with D perhaps matching TRBD1 (5 bases). The CDR3 length is 14 residues. The V gene's germline CDR1 is LGHDT and CDR2 YNNKEL (reference sequence). Trimming pared 6 bases from V and 1 base from J, leaving 12 bases between. The CDR3 is CASRRDGGNTEAFF. In nucleotides, the CDR3 is TGTGCCAGCAGGAGAGACGGGGGGAACACTGAAGCTTTCTTT.

The chain employs TRBV7-6 and TRBJ2-2; 8 nucleotides match TRBD2. Germline V CDR1 and CDR2: SGHVS, FNYEAQ. The CDR3 contains 16 residues. The V segment lost 1 base and the J segment 4 bases; nucleotides outside the gene matches: 5. The CDR3 DNA sequence: TGTGCCAGCAGCTTAGTTCGGGCGGGAGGCACCGGGGAGCTGTTTTTT. It yields the protein CASSLVRAGGTGELFF.